A single sample gave rise to the 21 T cell receptor beta chains below, sequenced in a study of blood T cell repertoires in COVID-19. Libraries were prepared by immunoSEQ multiplex PCR; TCRdb keeps only in-frame clonotypes and omits some of them. Of around 230,000 clones in the sample, around four fifths were seen once. Input material: peripheral blood. The receptors shown here come from a woman in her forties or fifties with acute or convalescent COVID-19.

This clone rates as medium-sized. The chain links TRBV12-5 to TRBJ2-7, with D perhaps TRBD1 (5 bases). The germline CDR1 and CDR2 sequences are LGHNT and FRNRAP. The germline V and J ends were trimmed by 1 base and 9 bases, with 13 bases remaining between them. This CDR3 spans 13 amino acids. The CDR3 is CASGLESGPGQYF. Here the CDR3 DNA reads TGTGCTAGTGGTTTGGAATCAGGGCCTGGGCAGTACTTC. Using reference TRBV12-5 and TRBJ2-7 for the parts outside the CDR3, the full variable domain is DARVTQTPRHKVTEMGQEVTMRCQPILGHNTVFWYRQTMMQGLELLAYFRNRAPLDDSGMPKDRFSAEMPDATLATLKIQPSEPRDSAVYFCASGLESGPGQYFGPGTRLTVT.

This clone was observed a handful of times. V usage is TRBV5-6 and J usage is TRBJ2-3; D is unresolved. V was cut by 0 bases and J by 2 bases, with 10 bases left in between. This CDR3 has 15 amino acids. CDR1 is SGHDT and CDR2 is YYEEEE in the germline V gene. CDR3 sequence: CASSLVSSPTDTQYF. Here the CDR3 DNA reads TGTGCCAGCAGCTTGGTGTCCTCCCCCACAGATACGCAGTATTTT. The full variable domain, with the rest looked up from reference TRBV5-6 and TRBJ2-3, is DAGVTQSPTHLIKTRGQQVTLRCSPKSGHDTVSWYQQALGQGPQFIFQYYEEEERQRGNFPDRFSGHQFPNYSSELNVNALLLGDSALYLCASSLVSSPTDTQYFGPGTRLTVL.

This clone showed up just a few times. This chain uses TRBV24-1 with TRBJ2-3; TRBD2 agrees at 8 bases. Germline-derived CDR1 and CDR2 are KGHDR and SFDVKD. This CDR3 is 15 amino acids long. J gave up 5 bases and V 3 bases, and 6 bases lay outside the gene matches. In DNA form, the CDR3 reads TGTGCCACCAGTGATAGGCGGGAGGTCGGAGATACGCAGTATTTT. Its translation: CATSDRREVGDTQYF.

The V gene is TRBV19, the J gene TRBJ1-2; a possible D gene is TRBD1 (6 bases). Germline loops: CDR1 LNHDA, CDR2 SQIVND (reference sequence). With 4 bases removed from V and 3 bases from J, the gap between germline ends came to 9 bases. The CDR3 consists of 13 residues. CDR3 DNA sequence: TGTGCCAGTAGTAAAGGGACACACTATGGCTACACCTTC. Amino acid sequence: CASSKGTHYGYTF.

The V and J genes are TRBV11-3 and TRBJ2-5, with 12 nucleotides matching TRBD2. Trimming took 5 bases from V and 2 from J; bases not matched to a gene: 6. This CDR3 is 16 amino acids long. Germline-derived CDR1 and CDR2 are SGHNT and YENEEA. The CDR3 region has the DNA TGTGCCAGCAGCCGGGGGGGACTAGCGGGTCAAGAGACCCAGTACTTC. Its protein product is CASSRGGLAGQETQYF.

The CDR3 reads CASSQSAGGSHTQYF. CDR3 sequence (DNA): TGTGCCAGCAGCCAATCGGCGGGAGGGTCGCATACGCAGTATTTT. The J gene is TRBJ2-3, the V gene TRBV5-6; TRBD2 aligns across 9 bases. Germline assignment: CDR1 SGHDT and CDR2 YYEEEE. This CDR3 has 15 amino acids. Germline trimming cut 4 bases from V and 7 bases from J; bases unmatched to any gene: 10.

This sequence joins TRBV28 and TRBJ1-5; TRBD1 matches 10 bases. Germline V lookup: CDR1 MDHEN, CDR2 SYDVKM. CDR3 length: 17 residues. V lost 2 bases to trimming and J lost 5 bases; unmatched junction nucleotides: 9. The CDR3 sequence: CASSLPDRGKLDQPQHF. The CDR3 DNA reads as TGTGCCAGCAGTTTACCGGACAGGGGGAAGTTGGATCAGCCCCAGCATTTT.

The chain recombines TRBV11-2 with TRBJ2-7; no firm D call. The CDR3 covers 15 residues. Looked up from germline, CDR1 is SGHAT and CDR2 is FQNNGV. Trimming took 6 bases from V and 1 from J, leaving 16 bases between them. The CDR3 DNA reads as TGTGCCAGCAGTCCCCAGGTTCTGAATTCCTACGAGCAGTACTTC. This translates into CASSPQVLNSYEQYF. Drawing the rest from reference TRBV11-2 and TRBJ2-7, the complete variable domain is EAGVAQSPRYKIIEKRQSVAFWCNPISGHATLYWYQQILGQGPKLLIQFQNNGVVDDSQLPKDRFSAERLKGVDSTLKIQPAKLEDSAVYLCASSPQVLNSYEQYFGPGTRLTVT.

CDR3 nucleotides: TGTGCCAGAAGCTTAGGACTAGCGGGAGGAAGATCCTACAATGAGCAGTTCTTC. It encodes CARSLGLAGGRSYNEQFF. This chain links TRBV7-5 with TRBJ2-1; the listed D gene, TRBD2, was not tested against the DNA. TRBV7-5 is assigned pseudogene status. The CDR3 has 18 amino acids.

The chain employs TRBV3-1 (or the pseudogene TRBV3-2) and TRBJ2-1; D perhaps matches TRBD2 (6 bases). From germline, CDR1 is LGHDT and CDR2 YNNKEL (reference sequence). With 1 base removed from V and 4 bases from J, the gap between germline ends came to 8 bases. The CDR3 loop spans 14 amino acids. The CDR3 coding sequence is TGTGCCAGCAGCCAAGCTGCGGGATACAATGAGCAGTTCTTC. This encodes CASSQAAGYNEQFF.

The chain employs TRBV2 and TRBJ1-2; 8 bases line up with TRBD1. The CDR3 runs to 17 residues. The germline V gene has CDR1 SNHLY and CDR2 FYNNEI. V lost 3 bases and J lost 6; bases outside the gene matches: 15. The CDR3 region is CASSEGLFGRGLNGYTF. CDR3 nucleotides: TGTGCCAGCAGTGAGGGGTTATTTGGCAGGGGGCTGAATGGCTACACCTTC.

This clone was seen only once. The genes are TRBV7-3 and TRBJ1-1; TRBD1 agrees at 7 bases. After removal of 3 bases from V and 5 bases from J, the junction contained 6 bases not matched to a gene. The CDR3 extends over 14 amino acids. Germline-derived CDR1 and CDR2 are SGHTA and FQGTGA. In nucleotides, the CDR3 is TGTGCCAGCAGCTTGCAGGGGGGAACTACTGAAGCTTTCTTT. Its protein is CASSLQGGTTEAFF.

The genes are TRBV5-1 and TRBJ2-2, with D perhaps TRBD1 (6 bases). Germline-derived CDR1 and CDR2 are SGHRS and YFSETQ. This CDR3 is built from 15 residues. The germline V and J ends were trimmed by 4 bases and 7 bases, with 17 bases remaining between them. As DNA, the CDR3 is TGCGCCAGCAGCCCCGGACAGACCTGGGGCGGGGAGCTGTTTTTT. This gives the protein CASSPGQTWGGELFF. The full variable domain, in which reference TRBV5-1 and TRBJ2-2 provide the parts outside the CDR3, is KAGVTQTPRYLIKTRGQQVTLSCSPISGHRSVSWYQQTPGQGLQFLFEYFSETQRNKGNFPGRFSGRQFSNSRSEMNVSTLELGDSALYLCASSPGQTWGGELFFGEGSRLTVL.

The V gene is TRBV15, the J gene TRBJ2-5; a possible D gene is TRBD2 (5 bases). There are 11 residues in the CDR3. Germline lookup yields CDR1 LNHNV and CDR2 YYDKDF (reference sequence). Trimming stripped 4 bases from V and 7 bases from J, with 7 bases between. CDR3 DNA: TGTGCCACCAGCAAACTAGGGACCCAGTACTTC. It is translated as CATSKLGTQYF.

This clone was seen once. The rearrangement links TRBV30 to TRBJ1-2; D remains unclear. Per the germline V gene, CDR1 is GTSNPN and CDR2 is SVGIG (reference sequence). V lost 0 bases and J lost 7, with 12 bases in between. The CDR3 covers 13 residues. In nucleotides, the CDR3 is TGTGCCTGGAGTGTCGGGTTTTTACTTGGCTACACCTTC. Translating gives CAWSVGFLLGYTF. The entire variable domain, with the rest obtained from reference TRBV30 and TRBJ1-2, is as follows: SQTIHQWPATLVQPVGSPLSLECTVEGTSNPNLYWYRQAAGRGLQLLFYSVGIGQISSEVPQNLSASRPQDRQFILSSKKLLLSDSGFYLCAWSVGFLLGYTFGSGTRLTVV.

The chain employs TRBV2 and TRBJ1-1; D gene unclear. V gave up 5 bases and J gave up 2 bases, with 9 bases separating them. Germline V CDR1 and CDR2: SNHLY, FYNNEI. The length of the CDR3 is 13 residues. The CDR3 region is CASSPYFNTEAFF. The CDR3 bases are TGTGCCAGCAGTCCCTATTTTAACACTGAAGCTTTCTTT.

V is TRBV6-5 and J is TRBJ1-4; a weak D match, TRBD1 (5 bases). CDR1 is MNHEY, CDR2 SVGAGI, per germline. This CDR3 comprises 13 residues. V dropped 4 bases and J dropped 7 bases, with 10 bases sitting between them. The CDR3: CASSWGEGEKLFF. The CDR3 DNA reads TGTGCCAGCAGTTGGGGGGAAGGTGAAAAACTGTTTTTT.

The gene calls are TRBV19 and TRBJ1-1; 9 bases line up with TRBD1. V gave up 5 bases and J gave up 6 bases; unmatched junction bases: 7. The CDR3 totals 14 residues. The V gene's germline CDR1 is LNHDA and CDR2 SQIVND (reference sequence). This CDR3 reads CASSPGTGRSEAFF. DNA of the CDR3: TGTGCCAGTAGTCCCGGGACAGGGCGATCTGAAGCTTTCTTT.

The chain is built from TRBV15 and TRBJ2-7; 15 bases are shared with TRBD2. This CDR3 is built from 18 residues. Germline lookup yields CDR1 LNHNV and CDR2 YYDKDF (reference sequence). V shed 2 bases and J 5 bases; nucleotides not matched to a gene: 10. The CDR3 loop reads CATSRSGLAGGPTNEQYF. CDR3 coding DNA: TGTGCCACCAGCAGATCTGGACTAGCGGGAGGGCCGACTAACGAGCAGTACTTC.

This clone has just one count. This chain joins TRBV6-6 and TRBJ2-3, with TRBD2 matching 15 bases. CDR1 and CDR2 from the germline V gene are MNHNY and SVGAGI (reference sequence). Trimming took 5 bases from V and 1 from J; bases not matched to a gene: 19. The CDR3 runs 22 residues. Here the CDR3 DNA reads TGTGCCAGCAGTCCGTGGACGAGTCCCGGACTAGCGGGAGGGCCGGGCACAGATACGCAGTATTTT. Translating gives CASSPWTSPGLAGGPGTDTQYF.

The rearrangement joins TRBV2 to TRBJ2-5, with 7 bases aligning to TRBD1. V gave up 8 bases and J gave up 3 bases; unmatched junction bases: 9. Germline CDR1 SNHLY, CDR2 FYNNEI. CDR3 length: 14 amino acids. This CDR3 reads CASGSGQWKETQYF. CDR3 nucleotide sequence: TGTGCCAGCGGTTCGGGACAGTGGAAAGAGACCCAGTACTTC.